Each of the 20 T cell receptor beta chains below was sequenced from the same sample in a study of early T cells in non-severe SARS-CoV-2 infection. Each CDR3 protein gets one entry after TCRdb re-called the 5' RACE reads with MiXCR. Among 80,000 or so distinct CDR3 sequences listed, approximately 10% were seen once. The sequencing used whole blood, collected at baseline. All receptors derive from an adult who was a healthcare worker with PCR-confirmed SARS-CoV-2 infection or an uninfected control (not recorded which).

This clonotype occurred a few times. The genes are TRBV6-2 or TRBV6-3 and TRBJ2-1; the D call may be TRBD1 or TRBD2 (6 bases each). The CDR3 has 13 amino acids. The V end lost 7 bases, the J end lost 7 bases, and 14 bases lay between the germline ends. Germline loops: CDR1 MNHEY, CDR2 SVGEGT. Here the CDR3 DNA reads TGTGCCAGCAAGTCCGGGGGCAAAAATGAGCAGTTCTTC. Its protein product is CASKSGGKNEQFF.

This clonotype was seen only a few times. The V gene is TRBV5-1, the J gene TRBJ2-1; 9 positions agree with TRBD2. Germline lookup yields CDR1 SGHRS and CDR2 YFSETQ. The ends lost 1 base at V and 7 bases at J; junction bases unmatched: 6. The CDR3 contains 15 residues. CDR3 in amino acids: CASSLSSGGLNEQFF. In DNA form, the CDR3 reads TGCGCCAGCAGCTTGTCCAGCGGGGGGCTGAATGAGCAGTTCTTC.

This clonotype was recorded a few times. V and J are TRBV29-1 and TRBJ2-3; 7 bases map to TRBD1. The germline CDR1 and CDR2 sequences are SQVTM and ANQGSEA. CDR3 length equals 15 residues. The V gene end was trimmed by 1 base and the J gene end by 3 bases; junction bases not matched to a gene: 7. The DNA of the CDR3 is TGCAGCGTTGAAGCGGGACAGATCCGGACAGATACGCAGTATTTT. Its translation is CSVEAGQIRTDTQYF.

In its sample, this clonotype was seen many times. The V gene is TRBV7-3, the J gene TRBJ2-5; 11 positions match TRBD2. J was trimmed by 5 bases and V by 4 bases; bases with no gene match: 6. In germline, CDR1 is SGHTA, CDR2 FQGTGA. The CDR3 runs 15 residues. Here the CDR3 DNA reads TGTGCCAGCAGCTCCCAACTAGCGGGGGTTGAGACCCAGTACTTC. It translates to CASSSQLAGVETQYF.

This chain links TRBV11-2 with TRBJ1-1; D not certain. V gave up 3 bases and J gave up 4 bases, with 18 bases separating them. The CDR3 spans 16 residues. Germline V gives CDR1 SGHAT, CDR2 FQNNGV. The CDR3 spells CASSFHRASGPTEAFF. In DNA, the CDR3 is TGTGCCAGCAGCTTTCACCGGGCCTCCGGACCCACTGAAGCTTTCTTT.

This clonotype was picked up a small number of times. The chain has TRBV7-9 and TRBJ1-6; TRBD1 is a possible D gene (5 bases). The V gene lost 5 bases and the J gene lost 8 bases, with 16 bases spanning the gap. The CDR3 is 15 residues long. The germline V gene has CDR1 SEHNR and CDR2 FQNEAQ (reference sequence). The CDR3, as DNA: TGTGCCAGCAGCCCTGATTCAGGGCTTGATTCACCCCTCCACTTT. It translates to CASSPDSGLDSPLHF.

The chain employs TRBV7-9 and TRBJ2-7; unclear D gene. The CDR3 sequence is 14 residues long. V gave up 8 bases and J gave up 2 bases, with 16 bases separating them. Germline values: CDR1 SEHNR, CDR2 FQNEAQ (reference sequence). DNA for the CDR3: TGTGCCAGCCGTCCAGGCAATTCACCCTACGAGCAGTACTTC. Translated: CASRPGNSPYEQYF.

This clonotype was seen ten or more times. The chain recombines TRBV28 with TRBJ1-1; D is perhaps TRBD1 (5 bases). The CDR3 runs 14 residues. CDR1 is MDHEN, CDR2 SYDVKM, per germline. V dropped 6 bases and J dropped 3 bases, with 14 bases sitting between them. CDR3 residues: CASRDSQGYTEAFF. The CDR3 coding sequence is TGTGCCAGCAGAGACAGTCAAGGGTACACTGAAGCTTTCTTT.

CDR3 coding DNA: TGCAGCGGCGGGGAGCAAGAGACCCAGTACTTC. Protein: CSGGEQETQYF. This chain joins TRBV29-1 and TRBJ2-5; tentatively, D is TRBD2 (6 bases). V was trimmed by 7 bases and J by 2 bases, leaving 8 bases between them. The CDR3 length is 11 residues. Germline V gives CDR1 SQVTM, CDR2 ANQGSEA.

This clonotype was observed many times. As DNA, the CDR3 is TGTGCCAGCAGTTACTCCCGAATAGGGATGTTCTCCTACGAGCAGTACTTC. This codes for CASSYSRIGMFSYEQYF. This chain uses TRBV6-2 or TRBV6-3 with TRBJ2-7; D is ambiguous. The CDR3 has 17 residues. CDR1 is MNHEY, CDR2 SVGEGT, per germline. V was pared by 0 bases and J by 0 bases, with 15 bases between.

The rearrangement uses TRBV5-6 and TRBJ2-3, with a weak D call TRBD1 (6 bases). Germline values: CDR1 SGHDT, CDR2 YYEEEE. The germline V and J ends were trimmed by 3 bases and 1 base, with 15 bases remaining between them. The CDR3 is made up of 16 amino acids. For the CDR3, the DNA is TGTGCCAGCAGCTCGACCGGGACATCCCGCACAGATACGCAGTATTTT. This translates into CASSSTGTSRTDTQYF.

The chain is built from TRBV12-3 or TRBV12-4 and TRBJ2-3, with 8 bases lining up with TRBD2. CDR3 length equals 16 residues. V lost 3 bases to trimming and J lost 6 bases; unmatched junction nucleotides: 11. CDR3 nucleotide sequence: TGTGCCAGCAGTTTGTGGAGCGGGGGATCTAGGGATACGCAGTATTTT. Its protein is CASSLWSGGSRDTQYF.

This chain connects TRBV3-1 to TRBJ1-1, with a tentative D call TRBD1 (6 bases). V lost 6 bases to trimming and J lost 1 base, with 12 bases between them. Germline assignment: CDR1 LGHDT and CDR2 YNNKEL (reference sequence). The length of the CDR3 is 14 residues. CDR3 protein: CASRPDRTNTEAFF. The CDR3 DNA is TGTGCCAGCAGACCCGACAGGACGAACACTGAAGCTTTCTTT. The whole variable domain, remainder taken from reference TRBV3-1 and TRBJ1-1, is DTAVSQTPKYLVTQMGNDKSIKCEQNLGHDTMYWYKQDSKKFLKIMFSYNNKELIINETVPNRFSPKSPDKAHLNLHINSLELGDSAVYFCASRPDRTNTEAFFGQGTRLTVV.

The J gene is TRBJ2-5, the V gene TRBV5-1; a possible D gene is TRBD2 (6 bases). Germline V gene lookup returns CDR1 SGHRS and CDR2 YFSETQ. The CDR3 totals 14 residues. V was pared by 4 bases and J by 5 bases, with 15 bases between. CDR3 sequence reads: CASSRGGEMETQYF. The DNA for the CDR3 is TGCGCCAGCAGCCGCGGAGGGGAGATGGAGACCCAGTACTTC. The entire variable domain, with the rest obtained from reference TRBV5-1 and TRBJ2-5, is as follows: KAGVTQTPRYLIKTRGQQVTLSCSPISGHRSVSWYQQTPGQGLQFLFEYFSETQRNKGNFPGRFSGRQFSNSRSEMNVSTLELGDSALYLCASSRGGEMETQYFGPGTRLLVL.

The gene calls are TRBV7-9 and TRBJ2-6, with no clear D. The V gene lost 0 bases and the J gene lost 4 bases, with 10 bases spanning the gap. The CDR3 extends over 16 amino acids. Looked up from germline, CDR1 is SEHNR and CDR2 is FQNEAQ (reference sequence). The CDR3 region has the DNA TGTGCCAGCAGCTTAGCCCTGCCATCCGGGGCCAACGTCCTGACTTTC. It yields the protein CASSLALPSGANVLTF.

This clonotype has at least ten counts. The chain joins TRBV20-1 to TRBJ1-1; no definite D call. The CDR3 loop spans 14 amino acids. The germline V and J ends were trimmed by 3 bases and 4 bases, with 15 bases remaining between them. The germline CDR1 and CDR2 sequences are DFQATT and SNEGSKA (reference sequence). The CDR3 is CSASPLVRVTEAFF. The CDR3 DNA follows: TGCAGTGCTAGCCCCCTGGTAAGGGTCACTGAAGCTTTCTTT.

The gene calls are TRBV6-5 and TRBJ1-2; no clear D gene. Germline loops: CDR1 MNHEY, CDR2 SVGAGI. Trimming removed 2 bases from V and 6 bases from J, with 10 bases in between. CDR3 length equals 13 residues. CDR3 in amino acids: CASSYMRVHGYTF. CDR3 coding DNA: TGTGCCAGCAGTTACATGCGCGTGCATGGCTACACCTTC.

The chain is built from TRBV7-9 and TRBJ1-1; D remains ambiguous. The CDR3 covers 13 residues. Trimming removed 1 base at V and 5 bases at J, with 8 bases between. The germline gives CDR1 SEHNR, CDR2 FQNEAQ (reference sequence). In nucleotides, the CDR3 is TGTGCCAGCAGCTTAGGGCAACGGACTGAAGCTTTCTTT. This sequence encodes CASSLGQRTEAFF.

This clonotype has just a few counts. The CDR3 bases are TGTGCCAGCAGCTTAGCGCGGGGGGGCGAGCAGTACTTC. Its protein is CASSLARGGEQYF. The V call is TRBV7-6, the J call TRBJ2-7; 9 bases line up with TRBD2. Trimming at V came to 0 bases and at J to 6 bases, leaving 0 bases not matched to a gene. This CDR3 has 13 amino acids. CDR1 SGHVS and CDR2 FNYEAQ come from the germline V gene.

This clonotype was found a few times. This chain uses TRBV19 with TRBJ2-7, with TRBD1 matching over 8 bases. Trimming removed 5 bases from V and 4 bases from J; junction bases left unmatched: 4. The CDR3 length is 13 residues. The germline V gene encodes CDR1 LNHDA and CDR2 SQIVND (reference sequence). The DNA of the CDR3 is TGTGCCAGTAGTGGGGACAGGAATTACGAGCAGTACTTC. Encoded protein: CASSGDRNYEQYF.